This T cell receptor beta chain came from a study of blood T cell repertoires in COVID-19. The wider study: Nucleic acid was either cDNA or gDNA, and it came from T cells, B-cell-depleted T cells, or PBMCs.

TCRdb keeps only in-frame clones here, not all; method: immunoSEQ multiplex PCR. This table has over 200,000 clones, 81% appearing once. The CDR3 spans 15 residues. V was cut by 1 base and J by 4 bases, with 11 bases left in between. The germline V gene has CDR1 SGHAT and CDR2 FQNNGV. The specimen sequenced was peripheral blood. The chain uses TRBV11-2 and TRBJ2-1; maybe TRBD1 (5 bases). The clonotype originates from a woman at least 80 years old with acute or convalescent COVID-19. The CDR3 loop is CASSLGAQVYNEQFF. DNA for the CDR3: TGTGCCAGCAGCTTAGGTGCACAGGTGTACAATGAGCAGTTCTTC.